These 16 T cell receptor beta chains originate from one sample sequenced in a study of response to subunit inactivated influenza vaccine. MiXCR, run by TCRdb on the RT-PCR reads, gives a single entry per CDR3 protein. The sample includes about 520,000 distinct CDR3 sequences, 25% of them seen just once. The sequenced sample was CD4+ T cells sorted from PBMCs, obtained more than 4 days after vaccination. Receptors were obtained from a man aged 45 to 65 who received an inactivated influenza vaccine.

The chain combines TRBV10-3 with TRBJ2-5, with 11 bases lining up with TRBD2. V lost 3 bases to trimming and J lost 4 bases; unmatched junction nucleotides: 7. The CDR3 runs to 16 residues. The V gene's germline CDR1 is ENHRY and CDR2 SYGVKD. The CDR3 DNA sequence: TGTGCCATCAGTGATATCGGGCTAGCGGGAGGAGAGACCCAGTACTTC. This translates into CAISDIGLAGGETQYF.

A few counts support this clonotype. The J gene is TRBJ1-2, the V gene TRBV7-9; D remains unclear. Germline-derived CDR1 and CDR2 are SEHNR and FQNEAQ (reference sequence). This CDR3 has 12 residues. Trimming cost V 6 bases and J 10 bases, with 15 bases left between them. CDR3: CASRTETSDYTF. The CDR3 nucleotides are TGTGCCAGCAGGACGGAGACTAGTGACTACACCTTC.

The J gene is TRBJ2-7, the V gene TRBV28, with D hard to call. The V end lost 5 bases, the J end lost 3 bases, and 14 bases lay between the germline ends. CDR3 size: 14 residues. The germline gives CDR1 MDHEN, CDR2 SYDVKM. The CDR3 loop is CASSPRFGGYEQYF. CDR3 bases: TGTGCCAGCAGTCCTAGATTCGGCGGCTACGAGCAGTACTTC.

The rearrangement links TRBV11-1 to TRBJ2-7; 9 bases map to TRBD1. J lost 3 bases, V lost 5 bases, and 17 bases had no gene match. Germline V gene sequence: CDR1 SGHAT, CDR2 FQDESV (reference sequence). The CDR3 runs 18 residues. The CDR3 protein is CASSLSWTGAPGNYEQYF. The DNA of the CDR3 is TGTGCCAGCAGCCTTAGTTGGACAGGGGCCCCGGGAAACTACGAGCAGTACTTC.

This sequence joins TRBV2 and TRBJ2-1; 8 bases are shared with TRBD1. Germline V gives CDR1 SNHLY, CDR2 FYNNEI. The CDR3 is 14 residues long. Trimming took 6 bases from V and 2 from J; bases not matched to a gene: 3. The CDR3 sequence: CASRPGQAYNEQFF. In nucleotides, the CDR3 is TGTGCCAGCAGGCCGGGACAGGCCTACAATGAGCAGTTCTTC.

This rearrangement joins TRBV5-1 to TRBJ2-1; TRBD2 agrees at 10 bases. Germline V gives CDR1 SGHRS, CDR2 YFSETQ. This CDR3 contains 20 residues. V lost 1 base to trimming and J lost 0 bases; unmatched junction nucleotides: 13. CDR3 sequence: CASSLFGLAGAGSSYNEQFF. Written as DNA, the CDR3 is TGCGCCAGCAGCTTGTTTGGTCTAGCGGGAGCGGGGAGCTCCTACAATGAGCAGTTCTTC.

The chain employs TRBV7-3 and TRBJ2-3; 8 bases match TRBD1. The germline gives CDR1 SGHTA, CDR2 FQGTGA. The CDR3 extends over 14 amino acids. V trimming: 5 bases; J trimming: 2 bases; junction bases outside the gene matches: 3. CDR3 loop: CASSATGATDTQYF. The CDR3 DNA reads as TGTGCCAGCAGCGCGACAGGGGCCACAGATACGCAGTATTTT.

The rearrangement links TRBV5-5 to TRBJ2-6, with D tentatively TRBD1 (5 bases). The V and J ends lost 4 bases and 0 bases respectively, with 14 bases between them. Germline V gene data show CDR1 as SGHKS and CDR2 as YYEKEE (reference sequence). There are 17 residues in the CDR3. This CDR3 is CASSLQTGNSGANVLTF. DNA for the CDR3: TGTGCCAGCAGCCTCCAAACAGGCAACTCTGGGGCCAACGTCCTGACTTTC.

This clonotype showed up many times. In DNA, the CDR3 is TGCAGCGTGACCGGGACAAACGAGCAGTACTTC. Translation gives CSVTGTNEQYF. The gene calls are TRBV29-1 and TRBJ2-7, with D perhaps TRBD1 (6 bases). The germline V gene has CDR1 SQVTM and CDR2 ANQGSEA. V lost 6 bases and J 5 bases, leaving 11 bases between the germline ends. CDR3 size: 11 residues.

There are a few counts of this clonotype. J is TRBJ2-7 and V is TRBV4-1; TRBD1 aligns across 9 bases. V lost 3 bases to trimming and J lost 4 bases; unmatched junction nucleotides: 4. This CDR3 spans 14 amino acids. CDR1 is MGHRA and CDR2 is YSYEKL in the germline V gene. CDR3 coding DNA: TGCGCCAGCAGCCAGGCGGGACAGGGATACGAGCAGTACTTC. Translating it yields CASSQAGQGYEQYF.

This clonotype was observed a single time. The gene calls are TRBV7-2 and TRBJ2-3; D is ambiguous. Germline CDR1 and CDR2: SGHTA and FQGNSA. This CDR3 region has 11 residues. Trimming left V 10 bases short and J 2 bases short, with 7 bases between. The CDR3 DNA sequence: TGTGCCACCTTGGCCACAGATACGCAGTATTTT. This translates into CATLATDTQYF.

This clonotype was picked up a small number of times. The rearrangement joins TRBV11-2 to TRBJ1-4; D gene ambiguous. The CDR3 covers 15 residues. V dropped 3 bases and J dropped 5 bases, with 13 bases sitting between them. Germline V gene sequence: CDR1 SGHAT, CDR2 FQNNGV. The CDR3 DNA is TGTGCCAGCAGCTTGGAAAGGACGGCGAATGAAAAACTGTTTTTT. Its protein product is CASSLERTANEKLFF.

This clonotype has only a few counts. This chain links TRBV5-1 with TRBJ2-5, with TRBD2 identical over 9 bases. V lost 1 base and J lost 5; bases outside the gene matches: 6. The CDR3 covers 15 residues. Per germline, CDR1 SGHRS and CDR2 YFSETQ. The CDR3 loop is CASSLNSGGRETQYF. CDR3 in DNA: TGCGCCAGCAGCTTGAATAGCGGGGGCCGGGAGACCCAGTACTTC.

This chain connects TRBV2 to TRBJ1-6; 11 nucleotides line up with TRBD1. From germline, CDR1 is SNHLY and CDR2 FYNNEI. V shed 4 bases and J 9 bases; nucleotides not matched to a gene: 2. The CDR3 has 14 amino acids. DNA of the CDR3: TGTGCCAGCAGTGCCGGGACAGGGGGTTCACCCCTCCACTTT. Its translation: CASSAGTGGSPLHF.

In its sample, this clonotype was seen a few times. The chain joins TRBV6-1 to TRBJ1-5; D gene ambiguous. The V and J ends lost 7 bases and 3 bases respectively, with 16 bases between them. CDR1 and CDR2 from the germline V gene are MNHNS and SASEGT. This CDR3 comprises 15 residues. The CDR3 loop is CASIPEPRDNQPQHF. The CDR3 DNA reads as TGTGCCAGCATCCCCGAACCCCGAGACAATCAGCCCCAGCATTTT.

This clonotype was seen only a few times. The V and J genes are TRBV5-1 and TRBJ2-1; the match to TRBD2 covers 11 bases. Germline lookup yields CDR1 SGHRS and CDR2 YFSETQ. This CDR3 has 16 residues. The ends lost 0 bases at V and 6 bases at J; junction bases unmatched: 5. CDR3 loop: CASSLDTSGSVNEQFF. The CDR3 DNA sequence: TGCGCCAGCAGCTTGGATACTAGCGGGAGTGTCAATGAGCAGTTCTTC. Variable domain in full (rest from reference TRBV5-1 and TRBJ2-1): KAGVTQTPRYLIKTRGQQVTLSCSPISGHRSVSWYQQTPGQGLQFLFEYFSETQRNKGNFPGRFSGRQFSNSRSEMNVSTLELGDSALYLCASSLDTSGSVNEQFFGPGTRLTVL.